This entry lists 29 T cell receptor beta chains sequenced from one sample in a study of blood T cell repertoires in COVID-19. The method was immunoSEQ multiplex PCR; TCRdb's version includes in-frame clones alone and lacks a portion of them. This sample yields approximately 190,000 clones, of which 70% to 90% are seen a single time; approximately 6.1% belongs to the top ten. Sequencing used peripheral blood. The receptors were sampled from a man older than 75 with acute or convalescent COVID-19.

The chain has TRBV5-1 and TRBJ2-2, with 11 bases matching TRBD2. The CDR3 covers 15 residues. With V trimmed by 7 bases and J by 0 bases, 2 bases remained unmatched. CDR1 is SGHRS, CDR2 YFSETQ, per germline. The CDR3 here is CASGSGRANTGELFF. CDR3 sequence (DNA): TGCGCCAGCGGTAGCGGGAGGGCGAACACCGGGGAGCTGTTTTTT.

The genes are TRBV7-2 and TRBJ1-4; D is unresolved. Germline lookup yields CDR1 SGHTA and CDR2 FQGNSA. V was trimmed by 1 base and J by 5 bases, leaving 14 bases between them. The CDR3 has 16 residues. The CDR3 bases are TGTGCCAGCAGCTTAGTGGGCGGGTGGGCCAATGAAAAACTGTTTTTT. Translating gives CASSLVGGWANEKLFF.

This clone turned up a few times. The chain joins TRBV16 to TRBJ1-6; TRBD1 might be the D (5 bases). The CDR3 runs 13 residues. The V end was cut by 2 bases, the J end by 8 bases, with 7 bases between. CDR1 is KGHSY and CDR2 is FQNENV in the germline V gene. CDR3 protein: CASSQQGYSPLHF. DNA for the CDR3: TGTGCCAGCAGCCAACAGGGTTATTCACCCCTCCACTTT.

CDR3 loop: CATRQNEKLFF. DNA for the CDR3: TGTGCCACCAGACAGAATGAAAAACTGTTTTTT. The chain links TRBV5-4 to TRBJ1-4, with D perhaps TRBD1 (5 bases). CDR1 is SGHNT, CDR2 YYREEE, per germline (reference sequence). Trimming took 9 bases from V and 5 from J, leaving 8 bases between them. This CDR3 is 11 amino acids long. Variable domain in full (rest from reference TRBV5-4 and TRBJ1-4): ETGVTQSPTHLIKTRGQQVTLRCSSQSGHNTVSWYQQALGQGPQFIFQYYREEENGRGNFPPRFSGLQFPNYSSELNVNALELDDSALYLCATRQNEKLFFGSGTQLSVL.

The chain carries TRBV28 and TRBJ1-2, with TRBD1 as a possible D gene (5 bases). The CDR3 is made up of 16 amino acids. V lost 3 bases, J lost 4 bases, and 18 bases lay in between. From germline, CDR1 is MDHEN and CDR2 SYDVKM. The CDR3 protein is CASSFERGGAIYGYTF. In DNA form, the CDR3 reads TGTGCCAGCAGTTTTGAAAGGGGAGGAGCTATCTATGGCTACACCTTC.

This clone was detected only a few times. This chain uses TRBV4-2 with TRBJ2-3; the match to TRBD2 covers 8 bases. The CDR3 loop spans 17 amino acids. The ends lost 5 bases at V and 0 bases at J; junction bases unmatched: 10. The germline gives CDR1 LGHNA, CDR2 YNFKEQ. The CDR3 loop is CASSIRLASPSTDTQYF. The DNA of the CDR3 is TGTGCCAGCAGCATCCGACTAGCGTCCCCTAGCACAGATACGCAGTATTTT.

This clone was counted between two and nine times. The V and J genes are TRBV6-5 and TRBJ1-2, with D tentatively TRBD1 (5 bases). Germline V gene lookup returns CDR1 MNHEY and CDR2 SVGAGI. The CDR3 is 15 residues long. V was trimmed by 7 bases and J by 3 bases, leaving 18 bases between them. The CDR3 protein is CASILGGNVDYGYTF. In DNA form, the CDR3 reads TGTGCCAGCATTCTGGGGGGAAACGTGGACTATGGCTACACCTTC.

The CDR3 region is CASSSLAGAQETQYF. In nucleotides, the CDR3 is TGTGCCAGCAGTTCACTAGCGGGAGCCCAAGAGACCCAGTACTTC. The chain employs TRBV6-5 and TRBJ2-5; TRBD2 matches 11 bases. The CDR3 runs 15 residues. Per germline, CDR1 MNHEY and CDR2 SVGAGI. V shed 4 bases and J 1 base; nucleotides not matched to a gene: 2.

This clone was seen more than once but under ten times. The chain joins TRBV18 to TRBJ1-5; 7 bases fit TRBD1. The CDR3 spans 13 residues. The V segment lost 8 bases and the J segment 4 bases; nucleotides outside the gene matches: 5. The germline gives CDR1 KGHSH, CDR2 LQKENI. Here the CDR3 DNA reads TGTGCCAGCGGGGACAGTCAAAATCAGCCCCAGCATTTT. Amino acid sequence: CASGDSQNQPQHF.

To note about this clone: Other nucleotide sequences from this sample produce the same CDR3. The genes are TRBV19 and TRBJ2-3; 7 bases line up with TRBD1. V gave up 6 bases and J gave up 3 bases; unmatched junction bases: 3. This CDR3 region has 13 residues. In germline, CDR1 is LNHDA, CDR2 SQIVND (reference sequence). The CDR3 nucleotides are TGTGCCAGTAGCGACAGGGCGACAGATACGCAGTATTTT. Protein product: CASSDRATDTQYF.

In this sample, this clone turned up a few times. The chain has TRBV10-3 and TRBJ2-7, with D perhaps TRBD2 (6 bases). The CDR3 has 13 amino acids. Trimming removed 11 bases at V and 0 bases at J, with 14 bases between. In germline, CDR1 is ENHRY, CDR2 SYGVKD. CDR3 residues: CAGGKGYSYEQYF. CDR3 DNA: TGTGCCGGCGGGAAAGGATACTCCTACGAGCAGTACTTC.

This rearrangement joins TRBV24-1 to TRBJ2-1; D is possibly TRBD2 (5 bases). The CDR3 contains 15 residues. V lost 1 base to trimming and J lost 8 bases, with 14 bases between them. CDR1 and CDR2 (germline): KGHDR, SFDVKD. CDR3: CATSDFSSRGYEQFF. Written as DNA, the CDR3 is TGTGCCACCAGTGATTTTTCGTCTAGAGGGTATGAGCAGTTCTTC.

The chain is built from TRBV2 and TRBJ2-5, with TRBD2 matching 8 bases. The J segment lost 7 bases and the V segment lost 6 bases, leaving 7 bases of the junction unmatched. The CDR3 consists of 13 residues. In germline, CDR1 is SNHLY, CDR2 FYNNEI. The CDR3 bases are TGTGCCAGCAGGGAGGGACTAGTGGGGACCCAGTACTTC. Its protein product is CASREGLVGTQYF.

This chain joins TRBV7-2 and TRBJ2-2; TRBD1 is a possible D gene (6 bases). The CDR3 is 17 amino acids. Trimming took off 0 bases at V and 0 bases at J, with 11 bases between the two ends. CDR1 and CDR2 from the germline V gene are SGHTA and FQGNSA. This CDR3 is CASSLAGRGANTGELFF. CDR3 DNA: TGTGCCAGCAGCTTAGCCGGCAGGGGCGCGAACACCGGGGAGCTGTTTTTT.

The chain combines TRBV7-9 with TRBJ2-5, with D maybe TRBD2 (6 bases). Germline loops: CDR1 SEHNR, CDR2 FQNEAQ (reference sequence). This CDR3 has 13 amino acids. V was shortened by 11 bases and J by 1 base, with 14 bases between the two germline ends. The CDR3 DNA follows: TGTGCCGGGCTCGGGGGTGGCCAAGAGACCCAGTACTTC. Translating gives CAGLGGGQETQYF.

This chain links TRBV18 with TRBJ1-1, with 12 bases matching TRBD1. CDR3 size: 16 residues. Trimming cost V 3 bases and J 5 bases; bases outside gene matches: 7. Germline V gene sequence: CDR1 KGHSH, CDR2 LQKENI. The CDR3 spells CASSPGTGGGRTEAFF. As DNA, the CDR3 is TGTGCCAGCTCACCGGGGACAGGGGGCGGTAGGACTGAAGCTTTCTTT.

The gene calls are TRBV18 and TRBJ1-6, with 7 bases that match TRBD1. The CDR3 has 17 amino acids. V gave up 2 bases and J gave up 7 bases; unmatched junction bases: 11. Germline CDR1 reads KGHSH; CDR2 reads LQKENI. The CDR3 is CASSPLGQGGKNSPLHF. For the CDR3, the DNA is TGTGCCAGCTCACCATTGGGCCAGGGGGGAAAAAATTCACCCCTCCACTTT. The variable domain in full, with the rest retrieved from reference TRBV18 and TRBJ1-6, is NAGVMQNPRHLVRRRGQEARLRCSPMKGHSHVYWYRQLPEEGLKFMVYLQKENIIDESGMPKERFSAEFPKEGPSILRIQQVVRGDSAAYFCASSPLGQGGKNSPLHFGNGTRLTVT.

CDR3 residues: CSASSQGANTGELFF. CDR3 sequence (DNA): TGCAGTGCTAGTAGTCAGGGGGCGAACACCGGGGAGCTGTTTTTT. The chain employs TRBV20-1 and TRBJ2-2; TRBD1 agrees at 7 bases. The germline V gene encodes CDR1 DFQATT and CDR2 SNEGSKA (reference sequence). The length of the CDR3 is 15 residues. J lost 0 bases, V lost 3 bases, and 4 bases had no gene match.

J is TRBJ2-7 and V is TRBV30; D might be TRBD1 (6 bases). The CDR3 has 13 residues. V lost 1 base to trimming and J lost 7 bases, with 14 bases between them. CDR1 is GTSNPN, CDR2 SVGIG, per germline (reference sequence). CDR3 nucleotides: TGTGCCTGGAGTGGCCAGGGGTCGGGTGAGCAGTACTTC. Protein product: CAWSGQGSGEQYF.

The CDR3, as DNA: TGTGCCAGCAGCCCCCTGGTAGCGGATACGCAGTATTTT. Residues: CASSPLVADTQYF. V gene TRBV5-4 combines with J gene TRBJ2-3; D is perhaps TRBD2 (5 bases). V was clipped by 4 bases and J by 6 bases, with 12 bases between them. The CDR3 has 13 amino acids. Germline CDR1 and CDR2: SGHNT and YYREEE (reference sequence).

In its sample, this clone was seen many times. The V and J genes are TRBV29-1 and TRBJ2-7, with D unclear. Trimming left V 3 bases short and J 7 bases short, with 13 bases between. There are 12 residues in the CDR3. CDR1 SQVTM and CDR2 ANQGSEA come from the germline V gene. CDR3 residues: CSVDDGWREQYV. In DNA form, the CDR3 reads TGCAGCGTTGACGATGGATGGCGGGAGCAGTACGTC.

V usage is TRBV7-9 and J usage is TRBJ1-1; possibly TRBD1 for D (5 bases). Trimming cost V 5 bases and J 2 bases, with 15 bases left between them. This CDR3 is 15 amino acids long. From germline, CDR1 is SEHNR and CDR2 FQNEAQ (reference sequence). CDR3 in amino acids: CASSDTGVGNTEAFF. CDR3 DNA sequence: TGTGCCAGCAGCGACACAGGTGTTGGCAACACTGAAGCTTTCTTT.

The chain links TRBV7-8 to TRBJ2-3; the D gene is possibly TRBD2 (6 bases). CDR3 size: 16 residues. Trimming pared 4 bases from V and 1 base from J, leaving 15 bases between. Germline-derived CDR1 and CDR2 are SGHVS and FQNEAQ. Written as DNA, the CDR3 is TGTGCCAGCAGCTCCGGGACTGTCAGACGCACAGATACGCAGTATTTT. Protein sequence: CASSSGTVRRTDTQYF.

CDR3 sequence reads: CASRGGAAANYGYTF. The CDR3 DNA reads as TGTGCCAGCAGAGGGGGCGCAGCGGCTAACTATGGCTACACCTTC. The gene calls are TRBV27 and TRBJ1-2; 7 nucleotides match TRBD1. The ends lost 6 bases at V and 0 bases at J; junction bases unmatched: 7. CDR1 MNHEY and CDR2 SMNVEV come from the germline V gene (reference sequence). The CDR3 runs 15 residues.

The chain links TRBV6-6 to TRBJ2-7; the D is unclear. In germline, CDR1 is MNHNY, CDR2 SVGAGI (reference sequence). Trimming took off 2 bases at V and 4 bases at J, with 9 bases between the two ends. The CDR3 length is 13 residues. The DNA of the CDR3 is TGTGCCAGCAGTTACGATGGAGCATACGAGCAGTACGTC. Protein: CASSYDGAYEQYV.

This chain links TRBV11-2 with TRBJ2-1; possibly TRBD1 for D (5 bases). CDR3 length equals 15 residues. Germline CDR1 is SGHAT and CDR2 is FQNNGV. Deletions cut 3 bases from V and 5 bases from J, with 14 bases between. CDR3 amino acids: CASSFRLLGDNEQFF. CDR3 nucleotides: TGTGCCAGCAGCTTCCGACTCCTAGGGGACAATGAGCAGTTCTTC.

V and J are TRBV7-2 and TRBJ2-3; 15 positions match TRBD2. CDR3 length: 19 amino acids. Germline V gene lookup returns CDR1 SGHTA and CDR2 FQGNSA. J lost 5 bases, V lost 5 bases, and 14 bases had no gene match. CDR3 residues: CASSNLGGLAGGPRDTQYF. DNA for the CDR3: TGTGCCAGCAGCAACTTAGGGGGACTAGCGGGAGGTCCAAGAGATACGCAGTATTTT. The whole variable domain, filled in from reference TRBV7-2 and TRBJ2-3, reads GAGVSQSPSNKVTEKGKDVELRCDPISGHTALYWYRQSLGQGLEFLIYFQGNSAPDKSGLPSDRFSAERTGGSVSTLTIQRTQQEDSAVYLCASSNLGGLAGGPRDTQYFGPGTRLTVL.

The chain uses TRBV11-3 and TRBJ1-1, with D perhaps TRBD1 (5 bases). CDR3 size: 13 residues. Germline loops: CDR1 SGHNT, CDR2 YENEEA. V was cut by 2 bases and J by 4 bases, with 8 bases left in between. DNA for the CDR3: TGTGCCAGCAGCTTACGGGGGAGCACTGAAGCTTTCTTT. This sequence encodes CASSLRGSTEAFF.

This clone was detected a few times. This chain connects TRBV5-1 to TRBJ2-2, with TRBD1 matching 7 bases. The CDR3 contains 18 residues. Germline V gene data show CDR1 as SGHRS and CDR2 as YFSETQ. After removal of 4 bases from V and 2 bases from J, the junction contained 14 bases not matched to a gene. The CDR3 DNA sequence: TGCGCCAGCAGCCCACCGGCCTTAAGGACAGGTAACACCGGGGAGCTGTTTTTT. Protein sequence: CASSPPALRTGNTGELFF.